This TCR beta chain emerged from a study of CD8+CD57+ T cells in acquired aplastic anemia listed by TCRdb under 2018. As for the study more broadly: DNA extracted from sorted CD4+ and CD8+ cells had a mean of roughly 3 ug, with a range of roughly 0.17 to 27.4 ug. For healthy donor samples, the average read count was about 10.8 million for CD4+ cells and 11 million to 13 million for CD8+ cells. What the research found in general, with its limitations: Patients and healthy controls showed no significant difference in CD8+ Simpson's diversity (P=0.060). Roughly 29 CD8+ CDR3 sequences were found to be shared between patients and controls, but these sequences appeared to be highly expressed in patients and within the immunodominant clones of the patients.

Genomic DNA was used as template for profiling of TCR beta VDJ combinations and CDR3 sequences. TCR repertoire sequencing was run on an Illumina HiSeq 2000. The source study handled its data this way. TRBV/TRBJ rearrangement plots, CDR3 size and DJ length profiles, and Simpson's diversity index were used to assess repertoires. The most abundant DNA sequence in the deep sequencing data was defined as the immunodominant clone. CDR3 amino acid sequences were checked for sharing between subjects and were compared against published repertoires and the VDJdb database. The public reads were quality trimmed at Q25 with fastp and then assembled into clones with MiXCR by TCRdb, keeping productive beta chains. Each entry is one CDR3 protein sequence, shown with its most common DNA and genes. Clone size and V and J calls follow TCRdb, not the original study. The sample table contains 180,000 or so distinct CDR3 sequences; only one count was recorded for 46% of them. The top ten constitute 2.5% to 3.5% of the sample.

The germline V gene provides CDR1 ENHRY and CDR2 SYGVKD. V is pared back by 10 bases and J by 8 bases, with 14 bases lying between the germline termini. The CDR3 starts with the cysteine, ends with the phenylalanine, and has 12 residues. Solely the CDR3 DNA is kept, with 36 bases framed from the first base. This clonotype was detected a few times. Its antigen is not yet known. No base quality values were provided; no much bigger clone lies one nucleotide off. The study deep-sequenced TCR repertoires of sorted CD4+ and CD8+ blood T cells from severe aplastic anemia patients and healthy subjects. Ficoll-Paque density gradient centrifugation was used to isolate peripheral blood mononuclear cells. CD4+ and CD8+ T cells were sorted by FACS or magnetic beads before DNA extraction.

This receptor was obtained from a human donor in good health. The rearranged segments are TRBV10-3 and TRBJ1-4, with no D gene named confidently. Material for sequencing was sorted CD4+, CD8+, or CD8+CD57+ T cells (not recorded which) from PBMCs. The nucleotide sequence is TGTGCCACCTACAACGGAGGGGAAAAACTGTTTTTT. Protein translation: CATYNGGEKLFF.